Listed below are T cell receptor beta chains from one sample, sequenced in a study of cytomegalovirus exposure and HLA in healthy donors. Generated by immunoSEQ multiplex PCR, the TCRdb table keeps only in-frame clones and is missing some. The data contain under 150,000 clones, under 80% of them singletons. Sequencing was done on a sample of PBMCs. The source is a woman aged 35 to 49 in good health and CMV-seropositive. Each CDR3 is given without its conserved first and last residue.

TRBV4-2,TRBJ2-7,ASSQEQQETYEQY
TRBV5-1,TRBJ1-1,ASSLDGRGTEAF
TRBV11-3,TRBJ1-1,ASNLQGSTEAF
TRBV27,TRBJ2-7,ASSLAGGPYEQY
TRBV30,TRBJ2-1,AWKRQGWSDEQF
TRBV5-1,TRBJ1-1,ASSLRQGENTEAF
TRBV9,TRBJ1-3,ASSVNPGSGNTIY
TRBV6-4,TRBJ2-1,ASSGTSGAYNEQF
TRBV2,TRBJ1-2,ASSESQGKSYGYT
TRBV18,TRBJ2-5,ASSPRTAQEAQY
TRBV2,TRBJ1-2,ASSRQQNYGYT
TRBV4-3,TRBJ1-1,ASSQGTAWLGTEAF
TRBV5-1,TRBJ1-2,ASSTGQGHYGYT
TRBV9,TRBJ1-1,ASSVGGGGFGTEAF
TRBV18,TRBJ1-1,ASSLPGGEAF
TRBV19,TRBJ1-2,ASTTGTGGDYGYT
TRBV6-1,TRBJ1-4,ASRTLNEKLF
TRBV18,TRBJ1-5,ASSPTRGQGQPQH